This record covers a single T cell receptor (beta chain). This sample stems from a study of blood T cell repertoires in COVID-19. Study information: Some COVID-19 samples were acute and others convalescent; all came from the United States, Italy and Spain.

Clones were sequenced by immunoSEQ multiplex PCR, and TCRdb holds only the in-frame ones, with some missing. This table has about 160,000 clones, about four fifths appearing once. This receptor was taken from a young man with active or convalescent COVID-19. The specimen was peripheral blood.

The CDR3 spells CSVVVSGSGYEQFF. As DNA, the CDR3 is TGCAGCGTTGTGGTTAGCGGGAGTGGGTATGAGCAGTTCTTC. The rearrangement uses TRBV29-1 and TRBJ2-1; TRBD2 agrees at 9 bases. The V segment lost 4 bases and the J segment 8 bases; nucleotides outside the gene matches: 9. CDR3 length: 14 amino acids. CDR1 and CDR2 from the germline V gene are SQVTM and ANQGSEA.